One T cell receptor beta chain is described in this entry. Its antigen remains unidentified. Libraries were prepared by immunoSEQ multiplex PCR; TCRdb keeps only in-frame clonotypes and omits some of them. The data show about 130,000 clones, with 75% to 90% seen just once and 7.5% to 9% held by the top ten. The data derive from a study of identifying expanded T cells in peripheral blood. No infections or other immune events were documented during collection. General study results and limits: Over about two and four weeks, about 15 and 18 clones changed, versus approximately 1.2 between replicates. Variance in clone template counts between roughly two-week samples significantly increased with total template count across all healthy donors.

From germline, CDR1 is ENHRY and CDR2 SYGVKD. The CDR3 is 15 residues long. Unmatched junction bases numbered 6, after V lost 6 bases and J lost 0 bases. This receptor was identified in a person aged 18 to 75 in good health. The sample taken for sequencing was blood. The genes are TRBV10-3 and TRBJ2-3; 7 bases are shared with TRBD1. The CDR3 sequence: CAISYRDSSTDTQYF. CDR3 in DNA: TGTGCCATCAGCTACCGGGACAGCAGCACAGATACGCAGTATTTT.